The T cell receptor (beta chain) under discussion was sequenced for a study of T cell responses to AZD1222 COVID-19 vaccine. Findings of the study overall: Repertoire collection took place solely once the T cell response had peaked.

The CDR3 has 16 residues. Trimming cost V 4 bases and J 9 bases; bases outside gene matches: 11. Per the germline V gene, CDR1 is SGHDN and CDR2 is FVKESK. On this clone: The antigen remains unidentified.

Only in-frame clones appear in the TCRdb table, and some are missing; sequencing was by immunoSEQ multiplex PCR. This sample has 150,000 or so clones, with around nine tenths found just once. V is TRBV14 and J is TRBJ1-6; TRBD1 matches 8 bases. Source: peripheral blood, taken on day 0 of MenACWY control vaccination. The clonotype was recovered from an adult in good health. The DNA of the CDR3 is TGTGCCAGCAGCCTCGGACAGGGATATCAAAGTTCACCCCTCCACTTT. Amino acid sequence: CASSLGQGYQSSPLHF.